This record covers a single TCR beta chain. What it binds is not known. TCRdb reanalysed the reads using MiXCR and keeps one entry per CDR3 protein. The table has approximately 1,000,000 distinct CDR3 sequences, approximately 30% seen once; the top ten hold over 10%. Trimming pared 1 base from V and 5 bases from J, leaving 14 bases between. The CDR3 spans 15 residues. This sample was included in a study of T cell repertoires in cytomegalovirus infection. Overall study: Newly reported HLA-C-restricted and thoroughly characterized HLA-B-restricted CMV epitopes were employed. Indicated by public TCR beta signatures were CMV infection and matching HLA type.

Study observations and caveats: Ex vivo responses were dominated by HLA-C-restricted CMV-specific TCR beta clonotypes. Carriers of CMV and the relevant HLA type were discriminated by public TCR beta frequency.

V usage is TRBV12-3 or TRBV12-4 and J usage is TRBJ1-1, with D hard to call. Sample: cultured CD8+ T cells from PBMCs, taken from culture after CMV antigen stimulation. This sequence was found in a human donor in good health (CMV status not recorded). Some clones in this sample may be carry-over from other donors' samples. The CDR3 loop is CASSLGIGWGTEAFF. DNA for the CDR3: TGTGCCAGCAGTTTAGGAATCGGGTGGGGTACTGAAGCTTTCTTT.